What follows is one T cell receptor (beta chain) and its context. The antigen is unknown. Germline CDR1 and CDR2: SNHLY and FYNNEI. With V trimmed by 4 bases and J by 3 bases, 4 bases remained unmatched. The CDR3 spans 14 residues. MiXCR, run by TCRdb on the RT-PCR reads, gives a single entry per CDR3 protein. The sample holds some 520,000 distinct CDR3 sequences; about 15% are singletons and the top ten take about 3%. This sample stems from a study of response to subunit inactivated influenza vaccine. Points from the study as a whole: Each seasonal influenza vaccination, the authors suggested, recruits few new T cells.

The sequencing used CD4+ T cells sorted from PBMCs, collected less than 30 months after vaccination. The source is a man between 50 and 69 years old who received an inactivated influenza vaccine. The V gene is TRBV2, the J gene TRBJ2-5; 8 nucleotides align to TRBD2. The CDR3 spells CASSGISGKETQYF. Written as DNA, the CDR3 is TGTGCCAGCAGTGGTATTAGCGGGAAAGAGACCCAGTACTTC.